This passage covers 6 T cell receptor beta chains from one sample sequenced in a study of T cells in Graves' hyperthyroidism and ophthalmopathy. TCR beta CDR3 regions were amplified from RNA transcripts. HTBI primers were the set used in a first-round RT-PCR of the TCR CDR3. TCRdb ran MiXCR on the multiplex PCR reads and lists one entry per CDR3 protein. The sample carries more than 550,000 distinct CDR3 sequences, about 18% recorded once. The sequencing sample was made of blood. These receptors were taken from a man aged 50-59 years with Graves' hyperthyroidism.

The rearrangement uses TRBV13 and TRBJ2-1; 8 bases line up with TRBD1. This CDR3 is built from 14 residues. After removal of 4 bases from V and 8 bases from J, the junction contained 7 bases not matched to a gene. Germline V gives CDR1 PRHDT, CDR2 FYEKMQ (reference sequence). The CDR3 spells CASSSDRDRYEQFF. The CDR3 DNA reads TGTGCCAGCAGCTCGGACAGGGATAGGTATGAGCAGTTCTTC. Drawing the rest from reference TRBV13 and TRBJ2-1, the complete variable domain is AAGVIQSPRHLIKEKRETATLKCYPIPRHDTVYWYQQGPGQDPQFLISFYEKMQSDKGSIPDRFSAQQFSDYHSELNMSSLELGDSALYFCASSSDRDRYEQFFGPGTRLTVL.

The chain employs TRBV6-1 and TRBJ1-5; D remains unclear. Trimming cost V 4 bases and J 1 base, with 14 bases left between them. The CDR3 runs 16 residues. Per germline, CDR1 MNHNS and CDR2 SASEGT. CDR3 nucleotide sequence: TGTGCCAGCAGTGTAGGACGTCTAGGGAGCAATCAGCCCCAGCATTTT. Its protein is CASSVGRLGSNQPQHF.

The chain uses TRBV11-3 and TRBJ2-1; 10 bases fit TRBD2. The CDR3 runs to 17 residues. With V trimmed by 5 bases and J by 5 bases, 12 bases remained unmatched. Germline loops: CDR1 SGHNT, CDR2 YENEEA. The CDR3 nucleotides read TGTGCCAGCAGCCCCGCAGCGGGAGGGCCCTCAGACAATGAGCAGTTCTTC. It is translated as CASSPAAGGPSDNEQFF. Complete variable domain (other parts from reference TRBV11-3 and TRBJ2-1): EAGVVQSPRYKIIEKKQPVAFWCNPISGHNTLYWYLQNLGQGPELLIRYENEEAVDDSQLPKDRFSAERLKGVDSTLKIQPAELGDSAVYLCASSPAAGGPSDNEQFFGPGTRLTVL.

This clonotype showed up just a few times. The chain combines TRBV27 with TRBJ1-6, with 7 bases aligning to TRBD1. Trimming removed 8 bases from V and 9 bases from J; junction bases left unmatched: 7. This CDR3 spans 13 amino acids. Germline lookup yields CDR1 MNHEY and CDR2 SMNVEV (reference sequence). CDR3 in amino acids: CASQPTGSSPLHF. DNA of the CDR3: TGTGCCAGCCAACCGACAGGGAGTTCACCCCTCCACTTT.

This clonotype came up a few times. This chain uses TRBV27 with TRBJ2-7, with 10 bases fitting TRBD1. V shed 2 bases and J 3 bases; nucleotides not matched to a gene: 4. This CDR3 contains 15 residues. CDR1 MNHEY and CDR2 SMNVEV come from the germline V gene (reference sequence). The CDR3 DNA reads TGTGCCAGCAGTTTAACCGGGACAGGGGTCTACGAGCAGTACTTC. Its protein is CASSLTGTGVYEQYF.

The rearrangement joins TRBV10-2 to TRBJ2-1; maybe TRBD1 (6 bases). Trimming stripped 5 bases from V and 2 bases from J, with 13 bases between. Germline loops: CDR1 WSHSY, CDR2 SAAADI. CDR3 size: 15 residues. CDR3 sequence (DNA): TGCGCCAGCAGTTCCCGGGACACGGCCTACAATGAGCAGTTCTTC. Protein product: CASSSRDTAYNEQFF.